This T cell receptor (beta chain) is drawn from a study of PD-L1 blockade in urothelial cancer. This clone was counted ten times or more. TCRdb's copy holds only in-frame clones and misses some; the assay was immunoSEQ multiplex PCR. The sample shows about 76,000 clones, 84% of them seen only once. Germline assignment: CDR1 LNHDA and CDR2 SQIVND (reference sequence). V lost 9 bases, J lost 3 bases, and 6 bases stayed unmatched. The CDR3 loop spans 14 amino acids. The TCR comes from a man aged 65-85 years with urothelial cancer. The specimen was PBMCs, collected around atezolizumab (anti-PD-L1) treatment. The chain joins TRBV19 to TRBJ2-7; 12 bases map to TRBD2. The CDR3 sequence: CASSRTSGDYEQYF. The CDR3 nucleotides are TGTGCCAGCTCCCGGACTAGCGGGGACTACGAGCAGTACTTC. Looking up the rest from reference TRBV19 and TRBJ2-7 gives the full variable domain: DGGITQSPKYLFRKEGQNVTLSCEQNLNHDAMYWYRQDPGQGLRLIYYSQIVNDFQKGDIAEGYSVSREKKESFPLTVTSAQKNPTAFYLCASSRTSGDYEQYFGPGTRLTVT.